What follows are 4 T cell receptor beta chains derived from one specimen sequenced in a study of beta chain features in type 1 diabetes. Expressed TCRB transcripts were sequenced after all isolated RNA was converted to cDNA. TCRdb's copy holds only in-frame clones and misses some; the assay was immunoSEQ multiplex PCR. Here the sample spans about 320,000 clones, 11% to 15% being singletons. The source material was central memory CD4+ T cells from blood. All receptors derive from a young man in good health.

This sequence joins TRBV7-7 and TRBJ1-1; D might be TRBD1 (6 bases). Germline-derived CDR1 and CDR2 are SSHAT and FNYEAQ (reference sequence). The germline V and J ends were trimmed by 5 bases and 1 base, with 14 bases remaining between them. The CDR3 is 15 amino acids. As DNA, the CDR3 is TGTGCCAGCAGCCCGGACAGCAGGGGGAACACTGAAGCTTTCTTT. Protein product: CASSPDSRGNTEAFF.

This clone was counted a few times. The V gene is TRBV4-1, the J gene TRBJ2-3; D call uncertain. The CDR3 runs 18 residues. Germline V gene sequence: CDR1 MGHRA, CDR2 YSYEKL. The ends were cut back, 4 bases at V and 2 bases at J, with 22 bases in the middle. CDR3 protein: CASSPQGNSKVYTDTQYF. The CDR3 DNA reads TGCGCCAGCAGCCCCCAAGGTAATAGTAAGGTTTACACAGATACGCAGTATTTT.

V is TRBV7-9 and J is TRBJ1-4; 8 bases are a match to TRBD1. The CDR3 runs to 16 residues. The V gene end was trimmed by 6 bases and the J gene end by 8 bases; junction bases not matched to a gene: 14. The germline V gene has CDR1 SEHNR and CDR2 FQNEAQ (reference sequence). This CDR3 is CASSPQAGGVGEKLFF. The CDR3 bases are TGTGCCAGCAGTCCCCAGGCAGGGGGCGTTGGAGAAAAACTGTTTTTT.

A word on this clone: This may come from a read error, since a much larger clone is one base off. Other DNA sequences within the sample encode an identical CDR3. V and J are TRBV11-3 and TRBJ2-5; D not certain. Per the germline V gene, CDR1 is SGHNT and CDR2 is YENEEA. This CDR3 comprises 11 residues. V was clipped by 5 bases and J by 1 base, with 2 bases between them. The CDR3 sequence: CASSLQETQYF. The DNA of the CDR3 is TGTGCCAGCAGCCTCCAAGAGACCCAGTACTTC.